This entry is about one T cell receptor (beta chain). Antigen specificity is unknown. This record belongs to a study of cytomegalovirus exposure and HLA in healthy donors. The CDR3 loop spans 15 amino acids. In germline, CDR1 is SGHRS, CDR2 YFSETQ. The V and J ends lost 4 bases and 1 base, in that order; junction bases with no gene match: 6. Whole-study findings and limits: In all likelihood, a cluster of highly shared sequence variants was a sequencing artifact. In a later analysis, V- and J-gene trimming of beta chains associated with a DCLRE1C missense variant, replicated independently.

Nominally healthy donors were sampled, though unrecorded immune exposures were likely. PCR was performed using 60 Vbeta and 13 Jbeta primers. Only in-frame clones appear in the TCRdb table, and some are missing; sequencing was by immunoSEQ multiplex PCR. The table includes approximately 160,000 clones, roughly 77% detected once. This chain connects TRBV5-1 to TRBJ2-7; 9 bases are a match to TRBD1. The clonotype comes from a middle-aged woman in good health and CMV-seropositive. The sample consisted of PBMCs. In DNA form, the CDR3 reads TGCGCCAGCAGCGGTTTAGGGACAGGGTCCTACGAGCAGTACTTC. It yields the protein CASSGLGTGSYEQYF.